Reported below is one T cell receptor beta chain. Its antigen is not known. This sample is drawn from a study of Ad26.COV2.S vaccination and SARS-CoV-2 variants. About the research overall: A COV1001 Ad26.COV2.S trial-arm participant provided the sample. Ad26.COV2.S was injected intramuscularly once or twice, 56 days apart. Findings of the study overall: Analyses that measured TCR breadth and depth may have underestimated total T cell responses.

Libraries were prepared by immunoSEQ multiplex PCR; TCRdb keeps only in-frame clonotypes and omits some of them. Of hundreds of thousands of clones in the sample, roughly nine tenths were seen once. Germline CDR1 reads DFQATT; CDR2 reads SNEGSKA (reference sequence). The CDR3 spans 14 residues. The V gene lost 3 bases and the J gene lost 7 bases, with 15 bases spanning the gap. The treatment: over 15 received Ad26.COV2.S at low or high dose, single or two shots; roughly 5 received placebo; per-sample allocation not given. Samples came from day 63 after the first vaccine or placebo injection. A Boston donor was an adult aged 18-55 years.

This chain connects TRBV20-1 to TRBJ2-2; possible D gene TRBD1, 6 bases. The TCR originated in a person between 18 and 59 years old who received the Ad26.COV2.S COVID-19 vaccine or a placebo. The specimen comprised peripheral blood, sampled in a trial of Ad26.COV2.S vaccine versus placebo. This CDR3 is CSASRQDMVGELFF. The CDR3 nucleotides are TGCAGTGCTAGTCGACAGGATATGGTCGGGGAGCTGTTTTTT.